The clone carrying this T cell receptor beta chain was observed a handful of times. The target antigen is unknown. The record originates from a study of T-cell reconstitution after alpha-beta-depleted transplantation in children. General observations from the study: A year had passed since transplant, and T-cell counts and diversity by then came mostly from newly produced T cells. Several hundred graft clones that had expanded were reportedly the source of alpha-beta T cells about two months after transplant.

Preparation of the TCRbeta library used unique molecular identifiers. TCRdb called the PCR reads again in MiXCR, with one record for every CDR3 protein. In the table there are hundreds of thousands of distinct CDR3 sequences, 15% to 20% of which are singletons. V lost 3 bases and J lost 0, with 9 bases in between. This CDR3 spans 14 amino acids. Germline V gene lookup returns CDR1 MGHDK and CDR2 SYGVNS. The V call is TRBV25-1, the J call TRBJ2-7; D possibly corresponds to TRBD1 (6 bases). Sequencing was performed on PBMCs, mostly from graft donor cells, taken 360 days after TCRalphabeta/CD19-depleted stem cell transplant. This TCR was sampled from a male patient between 2 and 15 years old who had a stem cell transplant for acute lymphoblastic leukemia, so the T cells may come from the graft donor. Here the CDR3 reads CASSDTDSSYEQYF. The CDR3 bases are TGTGCCAGCAGTGACACGGACAGCTCCTACGAGCAGTACTTC.